This note documents a single T cell receptor (beta chain) sequence. The antigen is not known. The protocol was immunoSEQ multiplex PCR, while the TCRdb copy is restricted to in-frame clones and leaves out a portion. In the table there are around 77,000 clones, just over 85% of which are singletons. The CDR3 sequence is 15 residues long. V lost 7 bases to trimming and J lost 10 bases; unmatched junction nucleotides: 9. Per germline, CDR1 MNHEY and CDR2 SMNVEV (reference sequence). The sample belongs to a study of T cell responses to AZD1222 COVID-19 vaccine. Study-level points and caveats: Repertoires were obtained solely post-peak T cell response.

The origin of this receptor is an adult in good health. The V gene is TRBV27, the J gene TRBJ2-3, with 15 bases fitting TRBD2. The specimen was peripheral blood, collected on day 0 of AZD1222 vaccination. The CDR3 bases are TGTGCCAGCAAGTCGGGACTAGCGGGGGGAAAACCGCAGTATTTT. Translating gives CASKSGLAGGKPQYF.